The clone carrying this T cell receptor (beta chain) was counted only a few times. This sample is drawn from a study of read filtering for tumor transcriptome and immune sequencing. About the study: Patients were approximately 18 male and about 15 female, mean age around 66 years, range about 40 to 85.

This CDR3 contains 16 residues. With V trimmed by 2 bases and J by 8 bases, 12 bases remained unmatched. CDR1 and CDR2 (germline): SGHDN, FVKESK. From about 400 ng of RNA, a library with molecular barcoded alpha/delta and beta/gamma adaptors was made. MiXCR, run by TCRdb on the reads, gives a single entry per CDR3 protein. Of some 62,000 distinct CDR3 sequences listed, 14% were seen once; the top ten hold approximately 47%. This chain connects TRBV14 to TRBJ1-2; 9 nucleotides agree with TRBD1. The source is a donor at least 40 years old with multiple myeloma. Sequencing was performed on a population of CD138-negative cells sorted from bone marrow. CDR3 protein: CASSQSGVQGARGYTF. CDR3 DNA: TGTGCCAGCAGCCAAAGCGGGGTACAGGGGGCGCGCGGCTACACCTTC.